This is a list of T cell receptor beta chains from one sample in a study of cytomegalovirus exposure and HLA in healthy donors. Assay used: immunoSEQ multiplex PCR; TCRdb lists only in-frame clones, some missing. The repertoire holds nearly 110,000 clones, with around 72% as singletons. Sequenced sample: PBMCs. The receptors were gathered from a middle-aged woman in good health and CMV-seropositive. The CDR3 runs from the conserved cysteine through the conserved F or W. A D gene is named only where the DNA matches it firmly. Size values are once, few and many counts, or a class for expanded clones, and some rows have none.

j_call v_call clone_size d_call cdr3_nt cdr3_aa
TRBJ1-6 TRBV5-1 NA NA TGCGCCAGCAGCTCAGACAGGACACCCCTCCACTTT CASSSDRTPLHF
TRBJ2-7 TRBV10-3 NA TRBD2 TGTGCCATCAGTGAACAGGGACTAGCGGGGTACGAGCAGTACTTC CAISEQGLAGYEQYF
TRBJ2-3 TRBV7-7 NA NA TGTGCTAGCAGTCCGACTGGGTTCTCTACAGATACGCAGTATTTT CASSPTGFSTDTQYF
TRBJ1-2 TRBV27 NA TRBD1 TGTGCCAGCAGTTTATCAATCCGGACAGGGCTTGGCTACACCTTC CASSLSIRTGLGYTF
TRBJ2-5 TRBV6-5 NA NA TGTGCCAGCACTCCGAGGCCCCGGGAGACCCAGTACTTC CASTPRPRETQYF
TRBJ2-1 TRBV7-3 NA TRBD2 TGTGCCAGCAGCATAGGGGGACTAGCGGGGGGACACAATGAGCAGTTCTTC CASSIGGLAGGHNEQFF
TRBJ1-2 TRBV2 NA NA TGTGCCAGCAGTGAGTACAGCCTAACTCACTATGGCTACACCTTC CASSEYSLTHYGYTF
TRBJ2-3 TRBV9 NA TRBD2 TGTGCCAGCAGCGTACTAGCGGGGGGTGACACAGATACGCAGTATTTT CASSVLAGGDTDTQYF
TRBJ1-2 TRBV19 NA NA TGTGCCAGTAGTACGAACAGGGCCCTTTATGGCTACACCTTC CASSTNRALYGYTF
TRBJ2-3 TRBV4-1 NA TRBD1 TGCGCCAGCAGAGGGACAGGGGGCACAGATACGCAGTATTTT CASRGTGGTDTQYF
TRBJ2-6 TRBV9 NA NA TGTGCCAGCAGCGGGGACATCTCTGGGGCCAACGTCCTGACTTTC CASSGDISGANVLTF
TRBJ2-2 TRBV5-4 NA TRBD1 TGTGCCAGCAGCTCTGGGACAGGGGGAAAAACCGGGGAGCTGTTTTTT CASSSGTGGKTGELFF
TRBJ1-3 TRBV11-3 NA NA TGTGCCACCTTCCACCCTACAGGGACCCCCTCTGGAAACACCATATATTTT CATFHPTGTPSGNTIYF
TRBJ2-5 TRBV2 NA TRBD2 TGTGCCAGCAGTGAAATTAGCGGGGCCCGGGCCCAGTACTTC CASSEISGARAQYF
TRBJ2-1 TRBV11-2 few NA TGTGCCAGCAGCTTAGCCGGGGTAAATGAGCAGTTCTTC CASSLAGVNEQFF
TRBJ2-1 TRBV29-1 once TRBD2 TGCAGCGTTGAGGGTAGCGGGGGGGATGAGCAGTTCTTC CSVEGSGGDEQFF
TRBJ2-1 TRBV7-3 NA NA TGTGCCAGCAGCTTATTAGGGGGGGGGTTGTTCTTC CASSLLGGGLFF
TRBJ1-5 TRBV5-6 few NA TGTGCCAGCAGCTTGGGAGGGTATCAGCCCCAGCATTTT CASSLGGYQPQHF
TRBJ2-1 TRBV5-1 once TRBD2 TGCGCCAGCAGCTTAGGGACTAGCGGAAATGAGCAGTTCTTC CASSLGTSGNEQFF
TRBJ1-2 TRBV6-5 NA NA TGTGCCAGCAGTCACCAGGGAACAGGGCTCTATGGCTACACCTTC CASSHQGTGLYGYTF
TRBJ2-5 TRBV30 NA NA TGTGCCTGGACCGGCTGGGGGGTGGGTCAAGAGACCCAGTACTTC CAWTGWGVGQETQYF